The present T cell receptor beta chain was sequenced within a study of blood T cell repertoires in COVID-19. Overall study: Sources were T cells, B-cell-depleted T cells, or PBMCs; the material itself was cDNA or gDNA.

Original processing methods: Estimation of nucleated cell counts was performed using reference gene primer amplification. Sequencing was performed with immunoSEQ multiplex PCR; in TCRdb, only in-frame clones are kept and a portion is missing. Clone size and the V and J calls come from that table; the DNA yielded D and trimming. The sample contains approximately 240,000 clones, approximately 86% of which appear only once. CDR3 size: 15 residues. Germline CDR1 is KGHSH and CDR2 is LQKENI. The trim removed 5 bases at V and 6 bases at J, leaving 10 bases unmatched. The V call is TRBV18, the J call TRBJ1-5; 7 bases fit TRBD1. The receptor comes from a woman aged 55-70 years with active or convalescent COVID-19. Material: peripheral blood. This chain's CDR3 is CASSGRDRDTQPQHF. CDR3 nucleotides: TGTGCCAGCTCAGGACGAGACAGGGACACTCAGCCCCAGCATTTT.